This T cell receptor (beta chain) was identified during a study of monozygotic twins with inflammatory bowel disease. In germline, CDR1 is MNHNS, CDR2 SASEGT. CDR3 length: 15 amino acids. TCRdb reprocessed the 5' RACE reads, with one entry per CDR3 protein and no DNA. The ten top clones account for 2% to 3%, within a sample of approximately 380,000 distinct CDR3 sequences. The rearrangement joins TRBV6-1 to TRBJ2-5; the D call of TRBD1 rests on TCRdb alone, since no DNA is present to check it. Sequencing was performed on blood. This clonotype was obtained from a human donor with ulcerative colitis or Crohn's disease, or a healthy co-twin of an affected twin (not recorded which). This CDR3 reads CASSVNRDSEETQYF.